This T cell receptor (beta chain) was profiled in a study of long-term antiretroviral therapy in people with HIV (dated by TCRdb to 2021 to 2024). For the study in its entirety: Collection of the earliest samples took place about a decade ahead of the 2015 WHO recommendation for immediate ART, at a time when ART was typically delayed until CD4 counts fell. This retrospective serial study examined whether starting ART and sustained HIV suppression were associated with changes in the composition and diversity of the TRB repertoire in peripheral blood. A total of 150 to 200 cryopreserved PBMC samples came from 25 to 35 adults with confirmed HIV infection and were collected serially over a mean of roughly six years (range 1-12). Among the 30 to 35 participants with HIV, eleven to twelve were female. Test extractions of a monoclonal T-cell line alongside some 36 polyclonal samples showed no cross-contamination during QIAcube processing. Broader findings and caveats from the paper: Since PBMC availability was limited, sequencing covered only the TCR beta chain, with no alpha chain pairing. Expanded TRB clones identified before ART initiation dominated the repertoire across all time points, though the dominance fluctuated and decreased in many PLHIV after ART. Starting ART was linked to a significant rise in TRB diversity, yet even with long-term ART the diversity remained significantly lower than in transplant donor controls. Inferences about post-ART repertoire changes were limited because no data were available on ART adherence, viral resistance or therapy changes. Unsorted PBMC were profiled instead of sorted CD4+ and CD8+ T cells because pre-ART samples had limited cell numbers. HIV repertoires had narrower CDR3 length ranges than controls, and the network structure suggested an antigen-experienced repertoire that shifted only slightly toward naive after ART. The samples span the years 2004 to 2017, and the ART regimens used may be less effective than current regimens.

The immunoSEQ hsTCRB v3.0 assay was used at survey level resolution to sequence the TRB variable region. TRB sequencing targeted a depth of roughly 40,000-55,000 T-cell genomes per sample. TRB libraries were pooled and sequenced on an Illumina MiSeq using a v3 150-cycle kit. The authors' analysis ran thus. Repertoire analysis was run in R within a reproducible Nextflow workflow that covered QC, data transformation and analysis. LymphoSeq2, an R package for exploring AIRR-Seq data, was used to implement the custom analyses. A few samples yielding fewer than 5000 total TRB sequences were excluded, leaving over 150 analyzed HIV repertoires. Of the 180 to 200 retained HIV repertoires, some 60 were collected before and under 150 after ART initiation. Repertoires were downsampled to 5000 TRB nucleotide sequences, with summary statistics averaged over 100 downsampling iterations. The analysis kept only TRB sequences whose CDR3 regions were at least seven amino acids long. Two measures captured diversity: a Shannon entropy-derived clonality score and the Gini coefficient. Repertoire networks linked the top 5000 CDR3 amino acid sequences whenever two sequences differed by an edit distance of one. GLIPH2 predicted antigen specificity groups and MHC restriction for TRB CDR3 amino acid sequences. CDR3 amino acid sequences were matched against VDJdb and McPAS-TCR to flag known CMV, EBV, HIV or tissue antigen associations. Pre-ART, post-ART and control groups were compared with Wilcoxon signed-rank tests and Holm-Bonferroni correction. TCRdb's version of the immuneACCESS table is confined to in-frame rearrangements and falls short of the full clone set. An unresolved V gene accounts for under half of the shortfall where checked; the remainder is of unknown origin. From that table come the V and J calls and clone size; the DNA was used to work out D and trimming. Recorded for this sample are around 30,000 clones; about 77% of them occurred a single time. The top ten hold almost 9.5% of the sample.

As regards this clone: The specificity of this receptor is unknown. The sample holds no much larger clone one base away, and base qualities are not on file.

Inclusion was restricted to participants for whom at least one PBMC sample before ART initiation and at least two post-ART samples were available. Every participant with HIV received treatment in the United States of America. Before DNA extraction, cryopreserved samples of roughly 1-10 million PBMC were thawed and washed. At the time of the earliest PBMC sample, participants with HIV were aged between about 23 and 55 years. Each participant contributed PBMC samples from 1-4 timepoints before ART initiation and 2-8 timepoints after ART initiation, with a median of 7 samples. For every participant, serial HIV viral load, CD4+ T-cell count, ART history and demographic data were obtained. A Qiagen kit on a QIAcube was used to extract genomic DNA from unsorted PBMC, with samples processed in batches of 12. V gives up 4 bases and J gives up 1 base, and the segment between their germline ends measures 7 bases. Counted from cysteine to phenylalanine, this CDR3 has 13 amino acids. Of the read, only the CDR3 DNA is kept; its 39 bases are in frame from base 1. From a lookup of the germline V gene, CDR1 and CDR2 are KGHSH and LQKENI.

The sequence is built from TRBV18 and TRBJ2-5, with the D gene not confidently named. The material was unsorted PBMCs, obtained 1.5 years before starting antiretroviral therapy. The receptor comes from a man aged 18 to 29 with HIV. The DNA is TGTGCCAGCTCACGAGGCGTCCAAGAGACCCAGTACTTC. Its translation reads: CASSRGVQETQYF.